This T cell receptor (beta chain) stems from a study of blood T cells in healthy people across ages (dated by TCRdb to about 2015). In the study overall: In model experiments, roughly one uniquely barcoded TCR beta cDNA molecule per two T cells was captured by template switching. To avoid experimental bias, donors of different ages were distributed randomly across sequencing lanes. For two donors (one aged 18 to 30 and one aged 80 or older), the study analyzed two additional independent replicas of 1 million unique cDNA reads from the same blood draw. Four age groups were formed from the donors: young (average approximately 16 years), middle-aged (approximately 39), aged (62) and long-lived (more than 75). The study measured age-related changes in TCR beta repertoire diversity using deep sequencing normalized with unique cDNA molecular identifiers. Overall study results and their limits: Estimates of total diversity based on one million sequenced T cells were considered lower bounds and underestimates. Observed TCR beta diversity per million T cells fell roughly linearly with age, and a significant reduction was already apparent by age around 39. Conclusive comparison of naive and antigen-experienced compartments was prevented by the profiling of bulk unsorted PBMCs. A strong correlation was found between observed TCR beta diversity and the percentage of naive T cells measured by flow cytometry. The CMV infection status of donors was not known, potentially confounding age-related changes in expanded clonotypes. The long-lived group showed more naive CD4+ T cells, fewer expanded clones and increased TCR diversity than the aged group, suggesting age selection.

The donors were some 39 Caucasian individuals from Russia, aged roughly 6 to 95 years, who were systemically healthy. About 10 milliliters of peripheral blood were drawn from each donor into EDTA-treated Vacutainer tubes. Ficoll-Paque density-gradient centrifugation was used to isolate PBMCs, with at least 7 million obtained per sample. Trizol reagent was used to extract total RNA from PBMCs, with at least 5 micrograms per sample. For every donor, flow cytometry on a PBMC aliquot measured the percentage of naive CD45RAhigh/CD27high T cells. Concerning this clonotype: The antigen it binds to is not known. Base qualities are missing; no much larger clone stands one base away.

Receptor libraries were prepared by 5' RACE. TCRdb names Illumina HiSeq 2500 as the instrument used. A second about 7 to 12 cycle PCR used a sample-barcoded 5' primer and a J-beta primer mix. A unique molecular identifier was introduced onto each TCR beta cDNA molecule by a template-switch 5' adaptor carrying 12 random nucleotides. At least 2.5 million CDR3-containing paired-end reads were obtained from each sample. First-strand cDNA was synthesized from all RNA with the Mint cDNA synthesis kit, primed by a TRBC-specific oligonucleotide. Following uracil-DNA glycosylase treatment, a first 18-cycle PCR with universal primers M1SS and BC2_uni_R was performed on all cDNA. Processing in the source paper ran as follows. For normalization, 1 million high-quality reads, each with a distinct molecular identifier, were randomly selected from each sample. Instead of being binned into consensus sequences, reads with shared molecular identifiers were discarded. CDR3 identification, clonotype clustering and error correction used MiTCR with a Q25 quality threshold and the strictest error-elimination algorithm. A nonparametric unseen species model with Euler transformation was used to estimate lower-bound total TCR beta diversity. In-frame beta chains were kept once TCRdb had trimmed the public reads at Q25 with fastp and called clones with MiXCR. For every CDR3 protein sequence, its rows merge into one entry that carries the most common genes and DNA. These V and J calls are TCRdb output, not the study's own analysis. In all, the sample holds 550,000 to 750,000 distinct CDR3 sequences, and roughly 21% of those were seen once. More than 3% of the sample rests with the top ten.

The sequenced material came from blood. The origin of this receptor is a man in his 70s in good health.

The nucleotide sequence is TGTGCCAGCTCCACAGAAACCTACGAGCAGTACTTC. This gives the protein CASSTETYEQYF. The V and J segments used are TRBV18 and TRBJ2-7; the D gene cannot be resolved reliably. Trimming costs V 6 bases and J 2 bases, and their ends lie 8 bases apart. For CDR1 and CDR2, the germline V gene lists KGHSH and LQKENI. Reading from cysteine to phenylalanine, the CDR3 counts 12 amino acids. The entry retains the CDR3 DNA only, 36 bases that are in frame from base 1.